The source of this TCR beta chain is a study of a mutant IDH1 vaccine in newly diagnosed glioma. Study as a whole: Standard pretreatment was either radiotherapy, temozolomide, or, for most, radiochemotherapy with temozolomide.

Specified time point: baseline, week 1 (first vaccination visit). Described treatment: pre-vaccination baseline after standard-of-care therapy. There were new WHO grade 3 or 4 astrocytomas in the donors, and these were IDH1-mutant and ATRX-lost. The germline V gene encodes CDR1 SGDLS and CDR2 YYNGEE. The CDR3 runs 13 residues. The V end lost 2 bases, the J end lost 4 bases, and 9 bases lay between the germline ends. With regard to this clone: The antigen remains undetermined.

The study's findings and limits: Across multiple MHC alleles, 80% to 95% of patients had vaccine-induced responses.

Profiling relied on immunoSEQ multiplex PCR, and the TCRdb table lists in-frame clones only, not all of them. The repertoire holds about 32,000 clones, over 75% seen once, with 15% to 20% in the top ten. The specimen comprised PBMCs, sampled from a glioma patient treated with radiotherapy, temozolomide or both. The clonotype originates from a man aged 25 to 40 with glioma. This chain links TRBV9 with TRBJ1-1, with D perhaps matching TRBD1 (5 bases). CDR3 DNA sequence: TGTGCCAGCAGCGTGGGGGGTCTCACTGAAGCTTTCTTT. Translated: CASSVGGLTEAFF.